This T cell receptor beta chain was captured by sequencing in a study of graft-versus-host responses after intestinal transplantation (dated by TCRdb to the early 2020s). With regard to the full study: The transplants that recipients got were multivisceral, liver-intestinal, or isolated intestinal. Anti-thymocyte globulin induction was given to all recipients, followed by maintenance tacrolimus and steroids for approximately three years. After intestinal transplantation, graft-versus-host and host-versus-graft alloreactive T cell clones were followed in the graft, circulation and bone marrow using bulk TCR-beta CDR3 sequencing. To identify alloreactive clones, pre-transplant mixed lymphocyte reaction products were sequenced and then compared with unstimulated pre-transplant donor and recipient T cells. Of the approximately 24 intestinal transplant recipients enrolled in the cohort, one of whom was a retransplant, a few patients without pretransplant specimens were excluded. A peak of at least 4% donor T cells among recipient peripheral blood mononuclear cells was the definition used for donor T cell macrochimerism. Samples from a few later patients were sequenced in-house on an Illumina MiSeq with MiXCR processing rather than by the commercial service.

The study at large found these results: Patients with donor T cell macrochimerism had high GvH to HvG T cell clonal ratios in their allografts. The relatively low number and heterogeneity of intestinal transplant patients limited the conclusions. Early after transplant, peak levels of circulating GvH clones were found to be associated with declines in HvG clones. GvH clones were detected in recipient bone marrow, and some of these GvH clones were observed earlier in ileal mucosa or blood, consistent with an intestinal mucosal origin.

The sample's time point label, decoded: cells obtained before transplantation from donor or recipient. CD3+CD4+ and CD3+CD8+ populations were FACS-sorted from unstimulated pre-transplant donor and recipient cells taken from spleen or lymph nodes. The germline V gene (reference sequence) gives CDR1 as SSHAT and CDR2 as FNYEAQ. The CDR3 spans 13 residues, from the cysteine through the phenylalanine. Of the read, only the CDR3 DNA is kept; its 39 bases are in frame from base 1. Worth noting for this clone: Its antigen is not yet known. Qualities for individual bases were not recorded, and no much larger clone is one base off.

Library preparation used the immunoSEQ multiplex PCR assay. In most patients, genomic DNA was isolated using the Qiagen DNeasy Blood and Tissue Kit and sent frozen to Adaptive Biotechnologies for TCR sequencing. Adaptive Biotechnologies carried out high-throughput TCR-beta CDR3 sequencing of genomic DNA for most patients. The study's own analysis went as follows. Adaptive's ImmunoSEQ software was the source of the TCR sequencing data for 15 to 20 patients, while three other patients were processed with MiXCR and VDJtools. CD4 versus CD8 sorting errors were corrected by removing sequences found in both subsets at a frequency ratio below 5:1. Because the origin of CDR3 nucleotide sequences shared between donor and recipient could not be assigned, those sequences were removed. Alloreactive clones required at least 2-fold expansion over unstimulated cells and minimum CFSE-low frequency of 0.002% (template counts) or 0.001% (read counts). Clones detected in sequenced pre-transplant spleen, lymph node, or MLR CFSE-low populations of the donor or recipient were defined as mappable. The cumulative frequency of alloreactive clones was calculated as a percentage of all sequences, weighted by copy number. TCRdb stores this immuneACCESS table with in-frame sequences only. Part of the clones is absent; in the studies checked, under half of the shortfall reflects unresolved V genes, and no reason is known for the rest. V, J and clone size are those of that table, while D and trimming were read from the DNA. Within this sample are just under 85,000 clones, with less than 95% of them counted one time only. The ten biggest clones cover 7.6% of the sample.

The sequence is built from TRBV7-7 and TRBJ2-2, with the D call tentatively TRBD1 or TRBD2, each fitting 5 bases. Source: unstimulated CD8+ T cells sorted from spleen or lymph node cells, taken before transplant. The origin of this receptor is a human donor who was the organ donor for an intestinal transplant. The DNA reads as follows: TGTGCTAGCGCATCGAAGGGGTCCGGGGAGCTGTTTTTT. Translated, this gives CASASKGSGELFF.